This T cell receptor (beta chain) was sequenced in a study of blood T cell repertoires in COVID-19. Looking at the study overall: PBMCs, B-cell-depleted T cells, or T cells provided the cDNA or gDNA that made up the material.

This clone was detected a few times. Sequencing used immunoSEQ multiplex PCR; TCRdb keeps in-frame clones, though not all of them. The profile shows roughly 260,000 clones, roughly four fifths of them singletons. This CDR3 comprises 14 residues. With 2 bases removed from V and 5 bases from J, the gap between germline ends came to 9 bases. Germline-derived CDR1 and CDR2 are SEHNR and FQNEAQ (reference sequence). Sequenced sample: peripheral blood. The clonotype comes from a woman in her seventies with acute or convalescent COVID-19. The chain couples TRBV7-9 to TRBJ2-2, with D unresolved. The CDR3 nucleotides read TGTGCCAGCAGCTTAACGGCGGAAACCGGGGAGCTGTTTTTT. This codes for CASSLTAETGELFF.